The clone carrying this T cell receptor beta chain has more than one count but fewer than ten. The antigen remains undetermined. This record comes from a study of identical twins. General observations from the study: Model-predicted out-of-frame TCR alpha sharing fell below observed values in monozygotic twins.

cDNA carried unique molecular identifiers, and a universal primer site was added by template switching. One entry per CDR3 protein results from TCRdb running MiXCR on the 5' RACE reads. The table shows 200,000 to 250,000 distinct CDR3 sequences, with approximately 10% occurring only once. The germline V gene encodes CDR1 DFQATT and CDR2 SNEGSKA (reference sequence). The CDR3 sequence is 16 residues long. The trim removed 5 bases at V and 1 base at J, leaving 11 bases unmatched. This receptor was taken from a man aged 50 or older in good health. The chain joins TRBV20-1 to TRBJ2-1, with TRBD2 matching over 7 bases. The sample taken for sequencing was memory T cells sorted from blood. DNA for the CDR3: TGCAGTGCTCGACGGCGGGGGAGCGGATCCTACAATGAGCAGTTCTTC. This gives the protein CSARRRGSGSYNEQFF.